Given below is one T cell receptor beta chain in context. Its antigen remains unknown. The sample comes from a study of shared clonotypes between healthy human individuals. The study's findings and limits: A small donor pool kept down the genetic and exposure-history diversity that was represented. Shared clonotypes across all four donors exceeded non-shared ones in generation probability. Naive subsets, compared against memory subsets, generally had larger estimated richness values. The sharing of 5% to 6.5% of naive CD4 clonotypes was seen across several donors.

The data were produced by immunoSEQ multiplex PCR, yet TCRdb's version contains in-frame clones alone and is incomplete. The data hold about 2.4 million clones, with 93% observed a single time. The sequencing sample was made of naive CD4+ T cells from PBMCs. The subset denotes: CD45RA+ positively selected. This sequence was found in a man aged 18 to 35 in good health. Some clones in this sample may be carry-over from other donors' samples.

The CDR3 nucleotides are TGCGCCAGCAGCCGCATCCCCCGCGACAGCTCTGGAAACACCATATATTTT. The encoded protein is CASSRIPRDSSGNTIYF. V is TRBV4-1 and J is TRBJ1-3; D is perhaps TRBD1 (5 bases). V lost 4 bases to trimming and J lost 0 bases, with 16 bases between them. From germline, CDR1 is MGHRA and CDR2 YSYEKL. The CDR3 extends over 17 amino acids.